This entry lists 32 T cell receptor beta chains sequenced from one sample in a study of beta chain features in type 1 diabetes. Study results and caveats: In all four CD4+ subsets, TCRB CDR3 length was significantly, moderately reduced in type 1 diabetes.

What was sequenced were expressed TCRB transcripts, since all of the isolated RNA had been reverse transcribed. Here immunoSEQ multiplex PCR was the method, and the copy in TCRdb shows in-frame clones only, minus some. The table shows about 660,000 clones, with over 11% occurring only once. No cognate antigen is known for these TCRs. Sequenced material: naive CD4+ T cells from blood. These receptors were obtained from a man between 18 and 35 years old with type 1 diabetes.

The gene calls are TRBV5-1 and TRBJ1-1; a weak D match, TRBD1 (5 bases). CDR1 is SGHRS, CDR2 YFSETQ, per germline. Trimming shortened V by 0 bases and J by 1 base, and 10 bases separated the two germline ends. This CDR3 has 15 amino acids. In nucleotides, the CDR3 is TGCGCCAGCAGCTTGGCCGGGACTTCGAACACTGAAGCTTTCTTT. As protein: CASSLAGTSNTEAFF. Combining the CDR3 with reference TRBV5-1 and TRBJ1-1 gives the whole variable domain KAGVTQTPRYLIKTRGQQVTLSCSPISGHRSVSWYQQTPGQGLQFLFEYFSETQRNKGNFPGRFSGRQFSNSRSEMNVSTLELGDSALYLCASSLAGTSNTEAFFGQGTRLTVV.

The chain couples TRBV30 to TRBJ1-1, with D perhaps matching TRBD1 (6 bases). Trimming left V 3 bases short and J 4 bases short, with 15 bases between. Germline V lookup: CDR1 GTSNPN, CDR2 SVGIG (reference sequence). The CDR3 spans 14 residues. The DNA of the CDR3 is TGTGCCTGGAGGGAACAGGGAATGGGCACTGAAGCTTTCTTT. This sequence encodes CAWREQGMGTEAFF.

This clone has a handful of counts. The chain employs TRBV5-1 and TRBJ2-2; D might be TRBD1 (5 bases). The CDR3 sequence is 15 residues long. The ends were cut back, 3 bases at V and 1 base at J, with 10 bases in the middle. Looked up from germline, CDR1 is SGHRS and CDR2 is YFSETQ. In nucleotides, the CDR3 is TGCGCCAGCAGCTCCGACAGCATGAACACCGGGGAGCTGTTTTTT. Encoded protein: CASSSDSMNTGELFF.

This chain links TRBV7-9 with TRBJ1-6, with unresolved D. Trimming took 0 bases from V and 14 from J, leaving 5 bases between them. CDR3 length equals 11 residues. Germline CDR1 SEHNR, CDR2 FQNEAQ (reference sequence). The CDR3 DNA reads TGTGCCAGCAGCTTAGCAGGGACCCTCCACTTT. It specifies CASSLAGTLHF.

The chain couples TRBV2 to TRBJ2-6; D is possibly TRBD1 or TRBD2 (5 bases each). Germline CDR1 SNHLY, CDR2 FYNNEI. This CDR3 contains 14 residues. With 7 bases removed from V and 6 bases from J, the gap between germline ends came to 13 bases. This CDR3 reads CASTPGRMANVLTF. The CDR3 nucleotides read TGTGCCAGCACCCCGGGACGGATGGCCAACGTCCTGACTTTC.

The V and J genes are TRBV6-1 and TRBJ2-1; D remains ambiguous. The CDR3 has 13 amino acids. Per germline, CDR1 MNHNS and CDR2 SASEGT. Trimming removed 5 bases from V and 4 bases from J, with 9 bases in between. CDR3 region: CASSHDVYNEQFF. CDR3 sequence (DNA): TGTGCCAGCAGTCATGACGTTTACAATGAGCAGTTCTTC.

This clone was detected a few times. The rearrangement uses TRBV2 and TRBJ2-2; D is unresolved. The CDR3 runs 14 residues. CDR1 is SNHLY, CDR2 FYNNEI, per germline. Deletions cut 7 bases from V and 2 bases from J, with 11 bases between. DNA for the CDR3: TGTGCCAGCAAACGAAGGGCTAACACCGGGGAGCTGTTTTTT. It codes for CASKRRANTGELFF. The entire variable domain, with the rest obtained from reference TRBV2 and TRBJ2-2, is as follows: EPEVTQTPSHQVTQMGQEVILRCVPISNHLYFYWYRQILGQKVEFLVSFYNNEISEKSEIFDDQFSVERPDGSNFTLKIRSTKLEDSAMYFCASKRRANTGELFFGEGSRLTVL.

In this sample, this clone turned up a few times. This chain links TRBV18 with TRBJ2-5; possible D gene TRBD1, 5 bases. The germline CDR1 and CDR2 sequences are KGHSH and LQKENI. The CDR3 totals 14 residues. Trimming took 0 bases from V and 4 from J, leaving 9 bases between them. CDR3 coding DNA: TGTGCCAGCTCACCACCAGGGGAAGGAGAGACCCAGTACTTC. This gives the protein CASSPPGEGETQYF. The complete variable domain, with remaining parts taken from reference TRBV18 and TRBJ2-5, reads NAGVMQNPRHLVRRRGQEARLRCSPMKGHSHVYWYRQLPEEGLKFMVYLQKENIIDESGMPKERFSAEFPKEGPSILRIQQVVRGDSAAYFCASSPPGEGETQYFGPGTRLLVL.

The rearrangement uses TRBV6-5 and TRBJ2-3; D is tentatively TRBD1 or TRBD2 (5 bases each). Per the germline V gene, CDR1 is MNHEY and CDR2 is SVGAGI. The ends were cut back, 7 bases at V and 0 bases at J, with 11 bases in the middle. The CDR3 length is 14 residues. CDR3 amino acids: CASNPGRSTDTQYF. CDR3 nucleotide sequence: TGTGCCAGCAACCCGGGACGGAGCACAGATACGCAGTATTTT.

The chain uses TRBV27 and TRBJ2-1, with TRBD1 matching over 9 bases. This CDR3 has 14 amino acids. The germline CDR1 and CDR2 sequences are MNHEY and SMNVEV (reference sequence). V was clipped by 8 bases and J by 8 bases; unmatched bases: 10. The CDR3 reads CASALDRGSDEQFF. CDR3 DNA sequence: TGTGCCAGCGCTCTCGACAGGGGGTCGGATGAGCAGTTCTTC.

The rearrangement joins TRBV28 to TRBJ2-6, with D possibly TRBD1 on 6 matching bases. Trimming stripped 5 bases from V and 1 base from J, with 15 bases between. Germline-derived CDR1 and CDR2 are MDHEN and SYDVKM. CDR3 length: 17 residues. The CDR3 DNA follows: TGTGCCAGCAGTCCCTCCGGACAGCGATCTGGGGCCAACGTCCTGACTTTC. It specifies CASSPSGQRSGANVLTF.

In its sample, this clone was seen a few times. The V call is TRBV29-1, the J call TRBJ1-2; D call uncertain. Trimming cost V 0 bases and J 3 bases, with 11 bases left between them. CDR1 SQVTM and CDR2 ANQGSEA come from the germline V gene. The CDR3 consists of 14 residues. The CDR3 is CSVEDREGDYGYTF. CDR3 sequence (DNA): TGCAGCGTTGAAGACCGCGAAGGCGACTATGGCTACACCTTC.

This clone was observed a handful of times. Written as DNA, the CDR3 is TGCGCCAGCAAGCTAGCCTATGAGCAGTTCTTC. Translation gives CASKLAYEQFF. The chain joins TRBV23-1 to TRBJ2-1; a weak D match, TRBD2 (5 bases). TRBV23-1 is identified as an open reading frame with a role that is uncertain. The V and J ends lost 7 bases and 8 bases respectively, with 9 bases between them. The length of the CDR3 is 11 residues.

Only a few counts were recorded for this clone. V and J are TRBV5-1 and TRBJ2-3; D is perhaps TRBD1 or TRBD2 (6 bases each). Trimming pared 3 bases from V and 0 bases from J, leaving 17 bases between. CDR1 is SGHRS and CDR2 is YFSETQ in the germline V gene. CDR3 length: 17 residues. CDR3 in amino acids: CASSWKEGQGSTDTQYF. The CDR3 DNA reads TGCGCCAGCAGCTGGAAGGAGGGGCAGGGGAGCACAGATACGCAGTATTTT.

This clone has only a few counts. V gene TRBV7-2 combines with J gene TRBJ1-5; D remains ambiguous. The CDR3 sequence is 14 residues long. Germline V CDR1 and CDR2: SGHTA, FQGNSA. V gave up 4 bases and J gave up 6 bases, with 13 bases separating them. In DNA form, the CDR3 reads TGTGCCAGCAGCTCGGACCCTCCTTCTCAGCCCCAGCATTTT. As protein: CASSSDPPSQPQHF.

The rearrangement uses TRBV18 and TRBJ2-3; D ambiguous. CDR1 is KGHSH and CDR2 is LQKENI in the germline V gene. The V gene lost 2 bases and the J gene lost 4 bases, with 7 bases spanning the gap. The CDR3 loop spans 13 amino acids. CDR3 residues: CASSPSSPDTQYF. CDR3 nucleotides: TGTGCCAGCTCACCATCTTCACCAGATACGCAGTATTTT.

This clone has only a few counts. This rearrangement joins TRBV6-1 to TRBJ2-3; perhaps TRBD2 as D (6 bases). CDR1 MNHNS and CDR2 SASEGT come from the germline V gene. Trimming removed 8 bases at V and 5 bases at J, with 14 bases between. The CDR3 has 13 residues. The CDR3 sequence: CASLLRRGDTQYF. In DNA form, the CDR3 reads TGTGCCAGCCTCCTGAGGAGGGGAGATACGCAGTATTTT.

In this sample, this clone turned up a few times. J is TRBJ2-3 and V is TRBV10-3; D might be TRBD2 (6 bases). With 6 bases removed from V and 2 bases from J, the gap between germline ends came to 6 bases. The CDR3 is 12 amino acids. The germline V gene encodes CDR1 ENHRY and CDR2 SYGVKD. This CDR3 reads CAIRDYTDTQYF. Here the CDR3 DNA reads TGTGCCATCAGGGACTACACAGATACGCAGTATTTT.

This chain uses TRBV27 with TRBJ2-5; no clear D. V was cut by 5 bases and J by 4 bases, with 11 bases left in between. Germline V lookup: CDR1 MNHEY, CDR2 SMNVEV (reference sequence). CDR3 length equals 13 residues. The CDR3 region has the DNA TGTGCCAGCAGTCCCCAGGCCCGAGAGACCCAGTACTTC. Translation gives CASSPQARETQYF.

This clone was seen a handful of times. This sequence joins TRBV29-1 and TRBJ2-1, with D perhaps TRBD1 (6 bases). Germline assignment: CDR1 SQVTM and CDR2 ANQGSEA. The CDR3 runs to 14 residues. Trimming took off 5 bases at V and 6 bases at J, with 17 bases between the two ends. The CDR3 loop is CSVHRAMPPNEQFF. The CDR3 bases are TGCAGCGTTCACAGGGCCATGCCTCCCAATGAGCAGTTCTTC.

This chain connects TRBV7-2 to TRBJ2-7, with TRBD2 matching 12 bases. This CDR3 spans 15 amino acids. Trimming removed 5 bases from V and 4 bases from J; junction bases left unmatched: 6. Germline CDR1 reads SGHTA; CDR2 reads FQGNSA. CDR3 DNA: TGTGCCAGCAGCGCGCTAGCGGGGGGGCGATACGAGCAGTACTTC. It yields the protein CASSALAGGRYEQYF.

This clone was seen a few times. The rearrangement joins TRBV29-1 to TRBJ2-3; possibly TRBD2 for D (6 bases). V lost 2 bases and J 6 bases, leaving 15 bases between the germline ends. The germline V gene encodes CDR1 SQVTM and CDR2 ANQGSEA. This CDR3 has 14 residues. Written as DNA, the CDR3 is TGCAGCGTTGAAAGCCCAGGACGGGGGGATACGCAGTATTTT. Translated: CSVESPGRGDTQYF.

There are a few counts of this clone. J is TRBJ2-1 and V is TRBV7-2; maybe TRBD2 (5 bases). Between the trimmed V and J ends, which lost 3 bases and 3 bases, there was a span of 12 bases. The CDR3 loop spans 15 amino acids. Looked up from germline, CDR1 is SGHTA and CDR2 is FQGNSA. CDR3 nucleotide sequence: TGTGCCAGCAGCTTTGGCGGGTCGAACTACAATGAGCAGTTCTTC. Translated: CASSFGGSNYNEQFF. The full variable domain, rest sourced from reference TRBV7-2 and TRBJ2-1, is GAGVSQSPSNKVTEKGKDVELRCDPISGHTALYWYRQSLGQGLEFLIYFQGNSAPDKSGLPSDRFSAERTGGSVSTLTIQRTQQEDSAVYLCASSFGGSNYNEQFFGPGTRLTVL.

The chain joins TRBV2 to TRBJ2-7; 8 bases match TRBD2. This CDR3 is 15 amino acids long. J gave up 3 bases and V 2 bases, and 6 bases lay outside the gene matches. Germline V CDR1 and CDR2: SNHLY, FYNNEI. For the CDR3, the DNA is TGTGCCAGCAGTGAACGGCTAGCGGGTCTCTACGAGCAGTACTTC. Protein sequence: CASSERLAGLYEQYF.

This chain links TRBV18 with TRBJ2-7; D remains ambiguous. The CDR3 is 15 residues long. CDR1 is KGHSH and CDR2 is LQKENI in the germline V gene. Trimming took off 6 bases at V and 2 bases at J, with 17 bases between the two ends. Written as DNA, the CDR3 is TGTGCCAGCTCGCACGGGCTCCCCAGTACCTACGAGCAGTACTTC. It yields the protein CASSHGLPSTYEQYF.

This clone has just a few counts. V gene TRBV9 combines with J gene TRBJ2-7, with 11 bases fitting TRBD2. This CDR3 is 19 amino acids long. Germline-derived CDR1 and CDR2 are SGDLS and YYNGEE. V trimming: 0 bases; J trimming: 12 bases; junction bases outside the gene matches: 23. The chain's CDR3 is CASSVVRRSMLAGGPAVYF. The CDR3 DNA reads TGTGCCAGCAGCGTAGTCAGGAGGTCTATGCTAGCGGGGGGACCCGCCGTGTACTTC.

This clone was observed a few times. The rearrangement joins TRBV15 to TRBJ2-7, with a possible D match to TRBD1 (5 bases). The V and J ends lost 2 bases and 6 bases respectively, with 17 bases between them. In germline, CDR1 is LNHNV, CDR2 YYDKDF (reference sequence). The length of the CDR3 is 15 residues. CDR3 sequence (DNA): TGTGCCACCAGCAGAAGACAGCCCCCCTTTGGCGAGCAGTACTTC. Encoded protein: CATSRRQPPFGEQYF.

The rearrangement links TRBV15 to TRBJ2-3, with unresolved D. The CDR3 sequence is 9 residues long. The germline V gene encodes CDR1 LNHNV and CDR2 YYDKDF (reference sequence). Between the trimmed V and J ends, which lost 8 bases and 8 bases, there was a span of 5 bases. This chain's CDR3 is CATLGTQYF. The CDR3 region has the DNA TGTGCCACCCTGGGTACGCAGTATTTT.

This clone occurred a few times. Other DNA sequences within the sample encode an identical CDR3. The chain combines TRBV5-1 with TRBJ2-1; 7 bases line up with TRBD2. The CDR3 is 15 residues long. CDR1 and CDR2 (germline): SGHRS, YFSETQ. V shed 0 bases, J shed 4 bases, and the junction held 4 bases outside the gene matches. In DNA form, the CDR3 reads TGCGCCAGCAGCTTGGCTAGCGGAAGATACAATGAGCAGTTCTTC. Amino acids: CASSLASGRYNEQFF.

This clone was detected a few times. This chain links TRBV28 with TRBJ2-1, with 11 bases fitting TRBD2. V lost 9 bases and J lost 4; bases outside the gene matches: 5. This CDR3 is built from 14 residues. The V gene's germline CDR1 is MDHEN and CDR2 SYDVKM. The CDR3 nucleotides read TGTGCCAGTTTACTAGCGGGAGCTTACAATGAGCAGTTCTTC. Amino acids: CASLLAGAYNEQFF. Based on the CDR3 plus reference TRBV28 and TRBJ2-1, the full variable domain is DVKVTQSSRYLVKRTGEKVFLECVQDMDHENMFWYRQDPGLGLRLIYFSYDVKMKEKGDIPEGYSVSREKKERFSLILESASTNQTSMYLCASLLAGAYNEQFFGPGTRLTVL.

CDR3 coding DNA: TGTGCCAGCAGCTTAGCCGGGACAGGGTATGACGGCTACACCTTC. Its protein is CASSLAGTGYDGYTF. The V and J genes are TRBV7-2 and TRBJ1-2; 9 positions match TRBD1. There are 15 residues in the CDR3. V gave up 0 bases and J gave up 8 bases; unmatched junction bases: 7. CDR1 is SGHTA, CDR2 FQGNSA, per germline.

On this clone itself: Distinct nucleotide sequences in the sample also encode this CDR3. This chain joins TRBV5-1 and TRBJ1-5; TRBD1 aligns across 7 bases. The CDR3 has 13 residues. The germline V gene has CDR1 SGHRS and CDR2 YFSETQ. J lost 5 bases, V lost 2 bases, and 1 base had no gene match. DNA for the CDR3: TGCGCCAGCAGCTTTACAGGGGATCAGCCCCAGCATTTT. Residues: CASSFTGDQPQHF. Looking up the rest from reference TRBV5-1 and TRBJ1-5 gives the full variable domain: KAGVTQTPRYLIKTRGQQVTLSCSPISGHRSVSWYQQTPGQGLQFLFEYFSETQRNKGNFPGRFSGRQFSNSRSEMNVSTLELGDSALYLCASSFTGDQPQHFGDGTRLSIL.